These T cell receptor beta chains were read from a single sample in a study of T-cell memory formation after mild COVID-19. TCRdb passed the 5' RACE reads through MiXCR, listing each CDR3 protein once. The sample records about half a million distinct CDR3 sequences, 18% being singletons. The sample consisted of PBMCs or a T cell subset sorted from them (not recorded which). These TCRs come from an adult woman who had mild COVID-19 (a few samples of this study predate the infection). Cell type and time point are not known. Both conserved end residues are part of each CDR3. D genes are given only for firm matches. Size values are once, few and many counts, or a class for expanded clones, and some rows have none.

>TRBJ2-2|10|TRBV7-9|-|-
CASSPGELFF
TGTGCCAGCAGCCCCGGGGAGCTGTTTTTT
>TRBJ2-1|17|TRBV7-9|-|TRBD2
CASSLAEAGGFHNEQFF
TGTGCCAGCAGCTTAGCCGAAGCGGGGGGTTTCCACAATGAGCAGTTCTTC
>TRBJ2-3|14|TRBV5-1|few|TRBD1
CASSYGTETDTQYF
TGCGCCAGCAGCTACGGGACAGAGACAGATACGCAGTATTTT
>TRBJ1-2|14|TRBV20-1|-|TRBD1
CSARGQGDYYGYTF
TGCAGTGCTAGGGGCCAGGGGGACTACTATGGCTACACCTTC
>TRBJ1-3|15|TRBV2|few|-
CASSGQSLSGNTIYF
TGTGCCAGCAGTGGACAGTCCCTCTCTGGAAACACCATATATTTT
>TRBJ1-1|16|TRBV5-1|few|TRBD1
CASSDWQETGGTEAFF
TGCGCCAGCAGCGACTGGCAAGAGACAGGGGGCACTGAAGCTTTCTTT
>TRBJ1-2|13|TRBV19|few|-
CASRDRLNYGYTF
TGTGCCAGTCGAGATAGGCTTAACTATGGCTACACCTTC
>TRBJ1-4|14|TRBV4-2|-|-
CASSQGPNNEKLFF
TGTGCCAGCAGCCAAGGCCCAAATAATGAAAAACTGTTTTTT
>TRBJ1-1|16|TRBV5-6|-|-
CASSLPDSGANTEAFF
TGTGCCAGCAGCTTGCCGGACTCCGGAGCGAACACTGAAGCTTTCTTT
>TRBJ2-1|14|TRBV29-1|-|-
CSVELATDYNEQFF
TGCAGCGTTGAACTGGCAACCGACTACAATGAGCAGTTCTTC
>TRBJ2-7|15|TRBV15|-|TRBD2
CATSRLAGETYEQYF
TGTGCCACCAGCAGACTAGCGGGCGAGACCTACGAGCAGTACTTC
>TRBJ2-5|14|TRBV11-2|many|-
CASSRFGHQETQYF
TGTGCCAGCAGCCGATTTGGCCACCAAGAGACCCAGTACTTC
>TRBJ2-7|14|TRBV27|few|-
CASRAGQITYEQYF
TGTGCCAGCAGAGCCGGGCAGATAACCTACGAGCAGTACTTC
>TRBJ1-1|15|TRBV3-1|few|-
CASSPNPGVRTEAFF
TGTGCCAGCAGCCCAAATCCGGGGGTTCGGACTGAAGCTTTCTTT
>TRBJ2-7|14|TRBV5-1|-|TRBD1
CASSLWTGGNEQYF
TGCGCCAGCAGCTTGTGGACAGGGGGCAACGAGCAGTACTTC
>TRBJ2-5|15|TRBV24-1|few|-
CATSDSSSGKGTQYF
TGTGCCACCAGTGATTCGTCCTCAGGCAAAGGGACCCAGTACTTC
>TRBJ2-3|16|TRBV4-3|-|-
CASSQVGGSVTDTQYF
TGCGCCAGCAGCCAAGTAGGCGGGTCCGTCACAGATACGCAGTATTTT
>TRBJ2-7|15|TRBV29-1|few|-
CSVHTPGHPSYEQYF
TGCAGCGTCCACACACCGGGACACCCCTCCTACGAGCAGTACTTC
>TRBJ2-1|14|TRBV7-3|-|TRBD2
CASSLSNGLAEQFF
TGTGCCAGCAGCTTAAGTAACGGACTAGCAGAGCAGTTCTTC
>TRBJ2-7|18|TRBV4-3|many|TRBD2
CASSQSSLAGGSSYEQYF
TGCGCCAGCAGCCAATCCTCCTTAGCGGGAGGGAGCTCCTACGAGCAGTACTTC
>TRBJ2-3|18|TRBV24-1|-|TRBD2
CATSDPGLAGGPLDTQYF
TGTGCCACCAGTGACCCGGGACTAGCGGGAGGGCCTCTAGATACGCAGTATTTT
>TRBJ1-1|16|TRBV15|-|TRBD1
CATSTGTGGKRTEAFF
TGTGCCACCAGCACTGGGACAGGGGGCAAAAGGACTGAAGCTTTCTTT